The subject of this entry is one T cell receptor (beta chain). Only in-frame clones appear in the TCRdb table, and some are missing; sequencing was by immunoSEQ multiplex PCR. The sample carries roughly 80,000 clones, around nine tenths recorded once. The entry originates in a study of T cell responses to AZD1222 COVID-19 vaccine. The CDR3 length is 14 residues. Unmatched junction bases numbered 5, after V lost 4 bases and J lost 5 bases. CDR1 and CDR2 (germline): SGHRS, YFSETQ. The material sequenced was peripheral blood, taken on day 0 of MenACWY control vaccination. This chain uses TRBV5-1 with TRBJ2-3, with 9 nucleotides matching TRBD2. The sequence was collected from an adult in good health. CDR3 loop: CASSVPSGKDTQYF. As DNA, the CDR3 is TGCGCCAGCAGCGTCCCTAGCGGGAAAGATACGCAGTATTTT.